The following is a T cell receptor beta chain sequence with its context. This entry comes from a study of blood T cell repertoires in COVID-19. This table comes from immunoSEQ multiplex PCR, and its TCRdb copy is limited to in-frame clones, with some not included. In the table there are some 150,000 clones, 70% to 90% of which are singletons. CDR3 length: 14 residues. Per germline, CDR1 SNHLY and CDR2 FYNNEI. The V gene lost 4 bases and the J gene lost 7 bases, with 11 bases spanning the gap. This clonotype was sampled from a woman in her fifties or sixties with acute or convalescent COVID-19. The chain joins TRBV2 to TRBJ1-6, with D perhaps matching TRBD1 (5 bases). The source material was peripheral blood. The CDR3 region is CASSVQGGNSPLHF. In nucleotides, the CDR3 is TGTGCCAGCAGTGTGCAGGGAGGCAATTCACCCCTCCACTTT.